The rows below give T cell receptor beta chains drawn from one sample of a study of T cell responses to AZD1222 COVID-19 vaccine. Method: immunoSEQ multiplex PCR; TCRdb's copy keeps in-frame clones and lacks some. The table lists 150,000 to 200,000 clones, around nine tenths of them singletons. The material was peripheral blood, obtained 28 days after the second AZD1222 dose. Receptors originate from an adult who received the AZD1222 COVID-19 vaccine. CDR3s include the opening cysteine and the closing phenylalanine or tryptophan. D genes are given only for firm matches. Clone size appears in some rows only: once, few, many, or a class for an expanded clone.

size	V	D	J	CDR3	DNA
.	TRBV5-4	.	TRBJ2-3	CASSPDGGGTDTQYF	TGTGCCAGCAGCCCCGACGGGGGCGGCACAGATACGCAGTATTTT
once	TRBV6-5	TRBD2	TRBJ2-5	CASMRTSGTQETQYF	TGTGCCAGCATGCGGACTAGCGGGACTCAAGAGACCCAGTACTTC
.	TRBV4-3	.	TRBJ1-1	CASSPGVSSLNTEAFF	TGCGCCAGCAGCCCCGGGGTATCTAGCTTGAACACTGAAGCTTTCTTT
.	TRBV6-5	TRBD2	TRBJ2-3	CASSSGGVDTQYF	TGTGCCAGCAGCTCGGGGGGGGTGGATACGCAGTATTTT
.	TRBV20-1	TRBD1	TRBJ2-5	CSASDRGGETQYF	TGCAGTGCTAGTGACAGGGGTGGAGAGACCCAGTACTTC
.	TRBV10-3	TRBD1	TRBJ2-7	CAISGGQPYEQYF	TGTGCCATCAGTGGGGGACAGCCCTACGAGCAGTACTTC
.	TRBV19	.	TRBJ2-4	CASSMGQTLNIQYF	TGTGCCAGTAGTATGGGGCAGACGTTAAACATTCAGTACTTC
.	TRBV7-7	TRBD1	TRBJ2-1	CASSFAQGAGEQFF	TGTGCCAGCAGCTTCGCACAGGGGGCAGGGGAGCAGTTCTTC
.	TRBV7-9	TRBD1	TRBJ1-1	CASSPDRAGGSTEAFF	TGTGCCAGCAGCCCGGACAGGGCTGGTGGTAGCACTGAAGCTTTCTTT
.	TRBV9	.	TRBJ1-1	CASSVDVGVRNTEAFF	TGTGCCAGCAGCGTAGATGTAGGGGTGCGGAACACTGAAGCTTTCTTT
.	TRBV5-5	.	TRBJ2-6	CASSLDGGGANVLTF	TGTGCCAGCAGCTTGGATGGAGGTGGGGCCAACGTCCTGACTTTC
few	TRBV7-3	TRBD2	TRBJ2-1	CASSMGLAGGKGEQFF	TGTGCCAGCAGCATGGGACTAGCGGGGGGTAAGGGTGAGCAGTTCTTC
.	TRBV9	.	TRBJ1-5	CASSVSSNQPQHF	TGTGCCAGCAGCGTTTCTTCTAATCAGCCCCAGCATTTT
few	TRBV10-3	.	TRBJ1-4	CAISAGSGNEKLFF	TGTGCCATCAGTGCGGGAAGCGGTAATGAAAAACTGTTTTTT
.	TRBV7-9	.	TRBJ1-2	CASSFNSYGYTF	TGTGCCAGCAGCTTTAACAGCTATGGCTACACCTTC
.	TRBV3-1/TRBV3-2	.	TRBJ2-3	CASSQDLGTDTQYF	TGTGCCAGCAGCCAAGATCTGGGCACAGATACGCAGTATTTT
once	TRBV7-2	TRBD1	TRBJ1-3	CASSLVGTGGSGNTIYF	TGTGCCAGCAGCTTAGTTGGGACAGGGGGAAGTGGAAACACCATATATTTT
.	TRBV19	.	TRBJ1-1	CASSKGARMNTEAFF	TGTGCCAGTAGTAAGGGTGCCAGAATGAACACTGAAGCTTTCTTT
.	TRBV20-1	.	TRBJ1-5	CSASLGNQPQHF	TGCAGTGCTAGTCTGGGAAATCAGCCCCAGCATTTT
.	TRBV12-5	TRBD2	TRBJ2-4	CASGLVASGGAVAKNIQYF	TGTGCTAGTGGTTTGGTGGCTAGCGGGGGGGCCGTGGCCAAAAACATTCAGTACTTC
.	TRBV6-5	.	TRBJ2-7	CASGGSSYEQYF	TGTGCCAGCGGGGGCAGCTCCTACGAGCAGTACTTC
.	TRBV13	TRBD1	TRBJ1-1	CASSQRGGTVSSEVPEAFF	TGTGCCAGCAGCCAGAGGGGGGGGACAGTTTCTTCGGAGGTACCTGAAGCTTTCTTT
.	TRBV13	TRBD2	TRBJ2-7	CASSLYGGGAYEQYF	TGTGCCAGCAGCTTATACGGCGGGGGGGCCTACGAGCAGTACTTC
.	TRBV18	.	TRBJ1-2	CASSPLDRIYGYTF	TGTGCCAGCTCACCACTGGACAGAATTTATGGCTACACCTTC
.	TRBV12-3/TRBV12-4	.	TRBJ1-2	CASRRAYGYTF	TGTGCCAGCAGAAGGGCCTATGGCTACACCTTC
.	TRBV6-1	.	TRBJ2-2	CASSERQGLNTGELFF	TGTGCCAGCAGTGAGCGACAGGGACTCAACACCGGGGAGCTGTTTTTT
.	TRBV5-1	TRBD1	TRBJ2-7	CASSPFGTGVVWDSYEQYF	TGCGCCAGCAGCCCTTTCGGGACAGGGGTCGTTTGGGACTCCTACGAGCAGTACTTC
.	TRBV7-2	TRBD1	TRBJ1-6	CASSSDRGNSPLHF	TGTGCCAGCAGCTCGGACAGGGGAAATTCACCCCTCCACTTT
once	TRBV6-5	TRBD2	TRBJ2-3	CASSSLAGVTDTQYF	TGTGCCAGCAGTTCTCTAGCGGGGGTCACAGATACGCAGTATTTT
.	TRBV18	.	TRBJ1-1	CASSPLGGNTEAFF	TGTGCCAGCTCACCCCTGGGGGGGAACACTGAAGCTTTCTTT
.	TRBV29-1	TRBD1	TRBJ1-6	CSVREQGIDNSPLHF	TGCAGCGTGCGGGAACAGGGGATAGATAATTCACCCCTCCACTTT
once	TRBV24-1	TRBD2	TRBJ2-3	CATSDPGLAGASDTQYF	TGTGCCACCAGTGACCCAGGACTAGCGGGGGCCTCAGATACGCAGTATTTT
once	TRBV29-1	.	TRBJ1-2	CSVEGPRDGYTF	TGCAGCGTTGAGGGGCCGAGGGATGGCTACACCTTC
.	TRBV5-1	TRBD2	TRBJ2-2	CASSLIGRDTGELFF	TGCGCCAGCAGCTTGATCGGGAGGGACACCGGGGAGCTGTTTTTT
.	TRBV5-1	TRBD2	TRBJ2-4	CASSFSKFLAGALCGKNIQYF	TGCGCCAGCAGCTTCTCCAAATTCCTAGCGGGGGCCCTCTGCGGGAAAAACATTCAGTACTTC
.	TRBV5-1	TRBD1	TRBJ1-1	CASSWVGQSGDTEAFF	TGCGCCAGCAGCTGGGTGGGACAGTCGGGGGACACTGAAGCTTTCTTT
.	TRBV19	.	TRBJ2-1	CASSNPGSHNEQFF	TGTGCCAGTAGTAACCCGGGTTCGCACAATGAGCAGTTCTTC
.	TRBV7-8	TRBD1	TRBJ1-2	CASSPGTGHYGYTF	TGTGCCAGCAGCCCAGGGACAGGGCACTATGGCTACACCTTC
.	TRBV6-1	TRBD1	TRBJ1-5	CASSEGQGAPNQPQHF	TGTGCCAGCAGTGAGGGACAGGGGGCGCCCAATCAGCCCCAGCATTTT
few	TRBV19	.	TRBJ1-1	CASSTTVNTEAFF	TGTGCCAGTAGTACGACAGTGAACACTGAAGCTTTCTTT
.	TRBV9	TRBD1	TRBJ1-2	CASSALGQSGYGYTF	TGTGCCAGCAGCGCCCTGGGACAGTCAGGCTATGGCTACACCTTC
.	TRBV9	.	TRBJ1-2	CASSGQDIGNYGYTF	TGTGCCAGCAGCGGGCAGGACATCGGCAACTATGGCTACACCTTC
.	TRBV14	.	TRBJ2-6	CASSQDAPLTGANVLTF	TGTGCCAGCAGCCAAGATGCCCCGCTCACTGGGGCCAACGTCCTGACTTTC
.	TRBV25-1	TRBD1	TRBJ1-1	CASRDRANTEAFF	TGTGCCAGCAGGGACAGGGCGAACACTGAAGCTTTCTTT
once	TRBV2	TRBD1	TRBJ1-2	CASERDRGLDGYTF	TGTGCCAGCGAACGAGACAGGGGGCTGGATGGCTACACCTTC
.	TRBV2	.	TRBJ1-2	CASSVDGGYTF	TGTGCCAGCAGTGTGGACGGTGGCTACACCTTC
.	TRBV10-3	.	TRBJ2-1	CAISGLNNEQFF	TGTGCCATCAGTGGCCTAAACAATGAGCAGTTCTTC